This T cell receptor (beta chain) was sequenced for a study of T cells in Graves' hyperthyroidism and ophthalmopathy. Only a few counts were recorded for this clonotype. What it recognizes is unknown. With V trimmed by 5 bases and J by 1 base, 6 bases remained unmatched. Germline CDR1 reads SNHLY; CDR2 reads FYNNEI. CDR3 length: 16 amino acids. Study-level points and caveats: Ophthalmopathy prediction by the model preceded onset by a median roughly 6 months.

RNA transcripts yielded amplified TCR beta CDR3 regions. The study used the HTBI primer set for a first-round RT-PCR of the TCR CDR3. Using its own MiXCR run on the multiplex PCR reads, TCRdb lists one record per CDR3 protein. The sample lists approximately 720,000 distinct CDR3 sequences; approximately 19% were seen once. The receptor comes from a woman in her 50s with Graves' hyperthyroidism that later progressed to Graves' ophthalmopathy. The sequenced sample was blood. V usage is TRBV2 and J usage is TRBJ2-2; TRBD2 matches at 8 bases. Written as DNA, the CDR3 is TGTGCCAGCAGTCTATTAAGCGGGGGGAACACCGGGGAGCTGTTTTTT. Translating it yields CASSLLSGGNTGELFF.